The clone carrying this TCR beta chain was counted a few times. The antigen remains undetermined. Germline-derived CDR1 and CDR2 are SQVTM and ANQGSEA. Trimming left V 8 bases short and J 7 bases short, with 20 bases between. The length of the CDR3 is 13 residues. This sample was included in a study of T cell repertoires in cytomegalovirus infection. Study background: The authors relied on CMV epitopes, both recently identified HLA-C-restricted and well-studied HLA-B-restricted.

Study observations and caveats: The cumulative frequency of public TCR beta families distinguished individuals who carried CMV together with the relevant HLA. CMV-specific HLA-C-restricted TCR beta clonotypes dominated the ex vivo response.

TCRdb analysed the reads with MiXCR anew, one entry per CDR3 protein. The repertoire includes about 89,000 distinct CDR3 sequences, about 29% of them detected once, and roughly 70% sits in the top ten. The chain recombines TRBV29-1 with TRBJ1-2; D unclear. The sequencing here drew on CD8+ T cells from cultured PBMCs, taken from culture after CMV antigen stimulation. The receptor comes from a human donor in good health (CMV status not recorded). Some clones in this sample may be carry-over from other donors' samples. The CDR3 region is CSFNGVSGPGYTF. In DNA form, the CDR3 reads TGCAGCTTTAACGGGGTCAGCGGACCTGGCTACACCTTC.